This paragraph covers one TCR beta chain sequence. Antigen specificity is unknown. These data are taken from a study of T cells in localized non-small cell lung cancer. Unmatched junction bases numbered 3, after V lost 9 bases and J lost 2 bases. This CDR3 region has 13 residues. Germline values: CDR1 LNHDA, CDR2 SQIVND (reference sequence). Assay used: immunoSEQ multiplex PCR; TCRdb lists only in-frame clones, some missing. The sample has 55,000 to 80,000 clones, approximately 85% seen once; the top ten hold around an eighth. Study results and limitations: Uninvolved neighboring lung showed the greatest T cell clonality, exceeding tumor. Sequence data derive from only one tumor region, so heterogeneity remains possible. Density of T cells in blood, when higher, went with longer overall survival. Appearing in adjacent lung were a median approximately 60 of the top 100 tumor clones.

Sequencing was performed on peripheral blood, taken before any cancer treatment. The V call is TRBV19, the J call TRBJ2-5; 10 bases map to TRBD1. The sequence came from an older female donor with stage I lung adenocarcinoma. CDR3: CASRTGGQETQYF. DNA for the CDR3: TGTGCCAGCCGGACAGGGGGTCAAGAGACCCAGTACTTC.